This record covers a single T cell receptor beta chain. CDR1 is SNHLY and CDR2 is FYNNEI in the germline V gene. The junction had 9 bases not matched to a gene; V was cut back by 6 bases and J by 2 bases. The CDR3 is 15 residues long. Repertoires were generated with immunoSEQ multiplex PCR, while TCRdb's copy carries only in-frame clones and drops some. The sample yields about 2,800 clones, more than 75% seen once. These data come from a study of tumour-infiltrating T cells in Burkitt lymphoma. The chain has TRBV2 and TRBJ1-1; 7 bases are a match to TRBD1. The receptor was isolated from a human donor with diffuse large B-cell lymphoma. Specimen: tumor tissue. CDR3 DNA: TGTGCCAGCAGGGCGGCCGGGACAGCAAACACTGAAGCTTTCTTT. This translates into CASRAAGTANTEAFF.